The rows below give T cell receptor beta chains drawn from one sample of a study of circulating tumor DNA in untreated peripheral T-cell lymphoma. Here immunoSEQ multiplex PCR was the method, and the copy in TCRdb shows in-frame clones only, minus some. The sample gives around 2,300 clones, roughly 86% of which show up once; around 33% is in the top ten. The sequenced sample consisted of tumor tissue. The receptors shown here come from a human donor with peripheral T-cell lymphoma. Both conserved end residues are part of each CDR3. Fields, in order: J gene, clone size, V gene, D gene, CDR3 DNA, CDR3 protein. D genes are given only for firm matches. Size values are once, few and many counts, or a class for expanded clones, and some rows have none.

>TRBJ1-4|once|TRBV11-1|.
TGTGCCAGAAGCTTACCGCTAGGATCAGACGGAGCAACTAATGAAAAACTGTTTTTT
CARSLPLGSDGATNEKLFF
>TRBJ1-5|once|TRBV30|.
TGTGCCTGGAGGGGACTGTTGATTTACAGCAATCAGCCCCAGCATTTT
CAWRGLLIYSNQPQHF
>TRBJ2-7|.|TRBV19|TRBD1
TGTGCCAGTAGCCCGGGACAGGCCTACGAGCAGTACTTC
CASSPGQAYEQYF
>TRBJ1-5|.|TRBV15|.
TGTGCCACCAGCAGAGATCGAATGGATCGATATAGCAATCAGCCCCAGCATTTT
CATSRDRMDRYSNQPQHF
>TRBJ2-3|.|TRBV11-3|.
TGTGCCAGCAGTCCCGCCGGGCGGCGGGCTACGCAGTATTTT
CASSPAGRRATQYF
>TRBJ1-4|.|TRBV5-1|.
TGCGCCAGCAGCTTGGGACCCGGGGCCCCTAATGAAAAACTGTTTTTT
CASSLGPGAPNEKLFF
>TRBJ2-7|.|TRBV29-1|TRBD1
TGCAGCGTGAACGGGGACAGGGACGTGTGCGAGCAGTACTTC
CSVNGDRDVCEQYF
>TRBJ2-1|once|TRBV15|TRBD1
TGTGCCACCAGCTCGGGACAGGTCCGCGGAGATGAGCAGTTCTTC
CATSSGQVRGDEQFF
>TRBJ2-2|.|TRBV2|.
TGTGCCAGCAAGATGTCCGAGGGCACCGGGGAGCTGTTTTTT
CASKMSEGTGELFF
>TRBJ2-2|.|TRBV29-1|.
TGCAGCGTTCATCTTAGCAACACCGGGGAGCTGTTTTTT
CSVHLSNTGELFF
>TRBJ2-5|.|TRBV10-2|.
TGCGCCAGCAGTGACCCTGGGACGTCAGAGACCCAGTACTTC
CASSDPGTSETQYF
>TRBJ1-2|.|TRBV11-3|.
TGTGCCAGCAGCTTAGGGGCAGGGGAAGACTATGGCTACACCTTC
CASSLGAGEDYGYTF
>TRBJ2-1|few|TRBV18|TRBD2
TGTGCCAGCTCACCGGGAGGGGTCTGGCATGAGCAGTTCTTC
CASSPGGVWHEQFF
>TRBJ2-5|.|TRBV11-3|TRBD2
TGTGCCAGCAGCAAAAGGACTAGCGGTTTACAAGAGACCCAGTACTTC
CASSKRTSGLQETQYF
>TRBJ1-2|.|TRBV28|.
TGTGCCAGCAGTTGGGGGGGAGAAGGCTACACCTTC
CASSWGGEGYTF
>TRBJ2-1|.|TRBV29-1|TRBD2
TGCAGCGTTCTGGAACAGCTAGCGGGAGGTGGGGGGCCCTACAATGAGCAGTTCTTC
CSVLEQLAGGGGPYNEQFF
>TRBJ1-5|.|TRBV29-1|.
TGCAGCGTTTCAGAGAATAGCAATCAGCCCCAGCATTTT
CSVSENSNQPQHF
>TRBJ2-7|.|TRBV11-3|TRBD1
TGTGCCAGCAGCCTATGGATGGGACAGGGGGCGGGGGAGCAGTACTTC
CASSLWMGQGAGEQYF
>TRBJ1-5|.|TRBV5-1|.
TGCGCCAGCAGCCAAATTCTGGGGAATCAGCCCCAGCATTTT
CASSQILGNQPQHF
>TRBJ2-1|.|TRBV18|TRBD2
TGTGCCAGCTCACCTCAGGTTCCCGGGACTATTTATTATGAGCAGTTCTTC
CASSPQVPGTIYYEQFF
>TRBJ2-3|.|TRBV29-1|.
TGCAGCGTTGCCGTAAGGGGCGACACAGATACGCAGTATTTT
CSVAVRGDTDTQYF
>TRBJ2-7|.|TRBV6-8|.
TGTGCCAGCAGTTACTGGGGACCGATCCTCAACTCCTACGAGCAGTACTTC
CASSYWGPILNSYEQYF
>TRBJ1-1|.|TRBV19|.
TGTGCCAGTAGTATAGATCCACCAGGGCCACCCAGGGACACTGAAGCTTTCTTT
CASSIDPPGPPRDTEAFF
>TRBJ2-3|.|TRBV7-1|.
TGTGCCAGCAGCTTAGATAGCACAGATACGCAGTATTTT
CASSLDSTDTQYF
>TRBJ2-1|.|TRBV9|TRBD2
TGTGCCAGCAGCGGTATTAGCGGGAGCTCCTACAATGAGCAGTTCTTC
CASSGISGSSYNEQFF
>TRBJ2-1|.|TRBV11-3|.
TGTGCCAGCACCCCGCTCCGTCTGGGGAATTACAATGAGCAGTTCTTC
CASTPLRLGNYNEQFF
>TRBJ2-6|few|TRBV6-8|.
TGTGCCAGCAGTGGTGGGTCTGGGGCCAACGTCCTGACTTTC
CASSGGSGANVLTF
>TRBJ2-5|once|TRBV18|.
TGTGCCAGCTCACCACTGCACGAGACGGGGGAGACCCAGTACTTC
CASSPLHETGETQYF
>TRBJ1-1|.|TRBV6-8|.
TGTGCCAGCAGGGTCTACACAATCCAGAACACTGAAGCTTTCTTT
CASRVYTIQNTEAFF
>TRBJ2-5|.|TRBV7-5|.
TGTGCCAGCAGCTTAATATTACTAGTAGGGACCCAGTACTTC
CASSLILLVGTQYF
>TRBJ2-7|once|TRBV2|.
TGTGCCAGCAGACAAGACAGCTACGAGCAGTACTTC
CASRQDSYEQYF
>TRBJ1-4|.|TRBV19|TRBD1
TGTGCCAGTAGTCCCAAATCTGACAGGGTAAATGAAAAACTGTTTTTT
CASSPKSDRVNEKLFF
>TRBJ1-3|once|TRBV11-3|TRBD1
TGTGCCAGCAGCCCGGGACAGGGGGGCTCTGGAAACACCATATATTTT
CASSPGQGGSGNTIYF
>TRBJ2-3|.|TRBV30|.
TGTGCCTGGAGTGTAGGGCAGAGCACAGATACGCAGTATTTT
CAWSVGQSTDTQYF
>TRBJ1-2|.|TRBV6-8|.
TGTGCCAGCACCCAAACGCCTTGGGTTGATGGCTACACCTTC
CASTQTPWVDGYTF
>TRBJ1-1|.|TRBV14|.
TGTGCCAGCAGCCTACCGGGACTGAACACTGAAGCTTTCTTT
CASSLPGLNTEAFF
>TRBJ2-1|few|TRBV15|.
TGTGCCACCAGCGGACCACAAATTCGCAATGAGCAGTTCTTC
CATSGPQIRNEQFF
>TRBJ1-1|.|TRBV11-3|TRBD1
TGTGCCAGCAGCCGTGGGACAGGGGCTATTGAAGCTTTCTTT
CASSRGTGAIEAFF
>TRBJ2-7|.|TRBV5-1|TRBD1
TGCGCCAGCAGCTGGGGACAGGGTATTTACGAGCAGTACTTC
CASSWGQGIYEQYF
>TRBJ1-1|.|TRBV6-8|TRBD1
TGTGCCAGCAGGACAGGGAGGACTGAAGCTTTCTTT
CASRTGRTEAFF
>TRBJ2-7|.|TRBV28|.
TGTGCCAGCGGGCCACCTCGGGTAGCCGAGCAGTACTTC
CASGPPRVAEQYF